The next 20 T cell receptor beta chains were all read from a single sample in a study of T cells in Graves' hyperthyroidism and ophthalmopathy (dated by TCRdb to about 2019). The library was built by means of multiplex PCR. The instrument was an Illumina HiSeq 2000. The TCR beta CDR3 regions were amplified from the RNA transcripts. A first-round RT-PCR of the TCR CDR3 used the HTBI primer set with the Qiagen OneStep RT-PCR kit. The public reads were run again by TCRdb, first through fastp at Q25 and then through MiXCR, and only productive beta chains were kept. Merged by CDR3 protein, the rows form single entries marked with the most common genes and DNA. The sample data list about 700,000 distinct CDR3 sequences, and around 15% of these were observed just once. Of the sample, roughly 10% falls within the top ten clones. Sample: blood. These receptors originate from a woman between 18 and 29 years old with Graves' hyperthyroidism.

This rearrangement joins TRBV10-2 to TRBJ2-2; 12 bases are shared with TRBD2. V shed 6 bases, J shed 0 bases, and the junction held 8 bases outside the gene matches. Germline values: CDR1 WSHSY, CDR2 SAAADI. The CDR3 length is 18 residues. CDR3 sequence: CASRPGLAGVANTGELFF. CDR3 sequence (DNA): TGCGCCAGCAGACCGGGACTAGCGGGTGTTGCGAACACCGGGGAGCTGTTTTTT.

V usage is TRBV12-3 or TRBV12-4 and J usage is TRBJ2-1; a possible D gene is TRBD2 (5 bases). The CDR3 totals 12 residues. Trimming removed 3 bases from V and 8 bases from J, with 8 bases in between. CDR3 nucleotides: TGTGCCAGCAGTTTCATCGGGGATGAGCAGTTCTTC. Its translation is CASSFIGDEQFF.

Notes on this clonotype: The junction departs from germline at one end; a sequencing error may be responsible. The chain links TRBV20-1 to TRBJ1-5; maybe TRBD1 (5 bases). This CDR3 contains 14 residues. CDR1 and CDR2 from the germline V gene are DFQATT and SNEGSKA (reference sequence). The CDR3 DNA reads TGCAGTGCAAGAGGGGAGGTTGTCGGGGAGCCCCGGCATTTT. Its translation is CSARGEVVGEPRHF.

This clonotype was counted ten times or more. J is TRBJ2-7 and V is TRBV27, with D uncertain. CDR3 length equals 14 residues. V lost 2 bases to trimming and J lost 0 bases, with 8 bases between them. Germline loops: CDR1 MNHEY, CDR2 SMNVEV (reference sequence). CDR3 region: CASSLRQNSYEQYF. The CDR3 DNA reads TGTGCCAGCAGTTTAAGGCAGAACTCCTACGAGCAGTACTTC.

With regard to this clonotype: Being one base from a much bigger clone, this may be a read error. V and J are TRBV6-2 or TRBV6-3 and TRBJ2-7; 16 bases fit TRBD2. From germline, CDR1 is MNHEY and CDR2 SVGEGT. Trimming cost V 6 bases and J 4 bases; bases outside gene matches: 21. This CDR3 is built from 21 residues. The CDR3 region has the DNA TGTGCCAGCAGAAGAATCCCGGGACGGGGGACTAGCGGGAGGGGATGGTACGAGCAGTACTTC. Protein sequence: CASRRIPGRGTSGRGWYEQYF.

This rearrangement joins TRBV2 to TRBJ1-1; a weak D match, TRBD1 (6 bases). The CDR3 sequence is 14 residues long. Trimming cost V 6 bases and J 0 bases, with 11 bases left between them. Germline V gene lookup returns CDR1 SNHLY and CDR2 FYNNEI. The CDR3 here is CASRDGGLNTEAFF. CDR3 coding DNA: TGTGCCAGCAGGGATGGGGGGCTGAACACTGAAGCTTTCTTT.

There are a few counts of this clonotype. The rearrangement links TRBV19 to TRBJ1-5; 7 bases fit TRBD1. This CDR3 comprises 14 residues. Germline V CDR1 and CDR2: LNHDA, SQIVND (reference sequence). The ends lost 2 bases at V and 4 bases at J; junction bases unmatched: 2. The CDR3 nucleotides are TGTGCCAGTAGTATAACAGGGGCAAATCAGCCCCAGCATTTT. It codes for CASSITGANQPQHF.

The sample holds many counts of this clonotype. The chain combines TRBV2 with TRBJ2-7; 7 bases align to TRBD1. The V gene's germline CDR1 is SNHLY and CDR2 FYNNEI. This CDR3 spans 13 amino acids. V shed 7 bases, J shed 6 bases, and the junction held 9 bases outside the gene matches. The CDR3 coding sequence is TGTGCCAGCAAGAGGACAGGACCGGGCGAGCAGTACTTC. Encoded protein: CASKRTGPGEQYF.

The V call is TRBV6-2 or TRBV6-3, the J call TRBJ2-1; D may match TRBD1 or TRBD2 (5 bases each). Germline CDR1 MNHEY, CDR2 SVGEGT. The CDR3 spans 17 residues. V was trimmed by 3 bases and J by 5 bases, leaving 20 bases between them. CDR3 nucleotide sequence: TGTGCCAGCAGTTATTTCGGGACCGCCTCCCCTAACAATGAGCAGTTCTTC. Translating it yields CASSYFGTASPNNEQFF.

This clonotype was seen a few times. This rearrangement joins TRBV5-1 to TRBJ2-1, with TRBD2 as a possible D gene (6 bases). Germline V gives CDR1 SGHRS, CDR2 YFSETQ. The germline V and J ends were trimmed by 5 bases and 5 bases, with 11 bases remaining between them. This CDR3 has 13 residues. The DNA for the CDR3 is TGCGCCAGCAGGGTAACGGGAGACAATGAGCAGTTCTTC. This translates into CASRVTGDNEQFF.

To note about this clonotype: A much larger clone differs from this one at a single base, so this may be a read error. The chain links TRBV5-8 to TRBJ2-5; no clear D. V lost 1 base, J lost 13 bases, and 14 bases lay in between. The CDR3 loop spans 12 amino acids. Germline V lookup: CDR1 SGHTS, CDR2 YDEGEE. CDR3 sequence reads: CASSLPYAVWYF. Here the CDR3 DNA reads TGTGCCAGCAGCTTGCCTTATGCAGTCTGGTACTTC. Drawing the rest from reference TRBV5-8 and TRBJ2-5, the complete variable domain is EAGVTQSPTHLIKTRGQQATLRCSPISGHTSVYWYQQALGLGLQFLLWYDEGEERNRGNFPPRFSGRQFPNYSSELNVNALELEDSALYLCASSLPYAVWYFGPGTRLLVL.

In its sample, this clonotype was seen many times. V gene TRBV28 combines with J gene TRBJ2-7, with D maybe TRBD1 (5 bases). Germline assignment: CDR1 MDHEN and CDR2 SYDVKM. Trimming took off 8 bases at V and 0 bases at J, with 14 bases between the two ends. CDR3 size: 14 residues. DNA of the CDR3: TGTGCCAGCGACAGTCACAGTAGCTCCTACGAGCAGTACTTC. Its protein is CASDSHSSSYEQYF.

This clonotype has ten or more counts. The V and J genes are TRBV6-2 or TRBV6-3 and TRBJ1-5; tentative D call: TRBD1 (6 bases). This CDR3 spans 15 amino acids. V lost 4 bases and J lost 4, with 14 bases in between. Per germline, CDR1 MNHEY and CDR2 SVGEGT. CDR3 region: CASSFGQGWNQPQHF. The CDR3 DNA sequence: TGTGCCAGCAGTTTCGGCCAGGGGTGGAATCAGCCCCAGCATTTT.

This clonotype was picked up a small number of times. The V call is TRBV12-3 or TRBV12-4, the J call TRBJ1-4; TRBD1 is a possible D gene (5 bases). The CDR3 is 13 residues long. V lost 3 bases, J lost 12 bases, and 14 bases lay in between. Written as DNA, the CDR3 is TGTGCCAGCAGTTTCGACAGTCACTCGGAACTGTTTTTT. Its translation: CASSFDSHSELFF.

This clonotype was seen a handful of times. V and J are TRBV10-2 and TRBJ2-1, with D perhaps assigned TRBD1 or TRBD2 (5 bases each). The CDR3 runs to 15 residues. CDR1 and CDR2 from the germline V gene are WSHSY and SAAADI. Trimming pared 8 bases from V and 5 bases from J, leaving 19 bases between. Here the CDR3 reads CASVGEWGYDNEQFF. The CDR3 DNA reads TGCGCCAGCGTAGGAGAGTGGGGGTACGACAATGAGCAGTTCTTC.

This clonotype has more than one count but fewer than ten. J is TRBJ2-7 and V is TRBV15, with 8 bases that match TRBD2. The CDR3 has 15 amino acids. Germline V gives CDR1 LNHNV, CDR2 YYDKDF (reference sequence). Trimming removed 5 bases from V and 0 bases from J; junction bases left unmatched: 6. This chain's CDR3 is CATSVSGSPSYEQYF. The CDR3 nucleotides are TGTGCCACCAGCGTAAGCGGGAGTCCCTCCTACGAGCAGTACTTC.

This clonotype was observed at least ten times. The V gene is TRBV7-9, the J gene TRBJ2-3; D might be TRBD1 (6 bases). Germline CDR1 SEHNR, CDR2 FQNEAQ (reference sequence). Trimming took off 5 bases at V and 10 bases at J, with 13 bases between the two ends. This CDR3 region has 12 residues. This chain's CDR3 is CASSHIQGSQYF. The DNA of the CDR3 is TGTGCCAGCAGCCACATACAGGGTTCGCAGTATTTT.

This clonotype was seen ten or more times. V usage is TRBV30 and J usage is TRBJ2-3, with 11 bases lining up with TRBD2. The ends lost 0 bases at V and 0 bases at J; junction bases unmatched: 8. The CDR3 has 18 residues. The germline CDR1 and CDR2 sequences are GTSNPN and SVGIG (reference sequence). CDR3 sequence reads: CAWSVSRTSGSSTDTQYF. In DNA form, the CDR3 reads TGTGCCTGGAGTGTTTCAAGGACTAGCGGGTCTAGCACAGATACGCAGTATTTT.

The J gene is TRBJ1-1, the V gene TRBV19; possibly TRBD1 for D (5 bases). This CDR3 is built from 17 residues. Germline lookup yields CDR1 LNHDA and CDR2 SQIVND (reference sequence). Between the trimmed V and J ends, which lost 2 bases and 1 base, there was a span of 17 bases. CDR3 bases: TGTGCCAGTAGTATAACGCGCCGGGGGAGGGCGAACACTGAAGCTTTCTTT. Translated, it gives CASSITRRGRANTEAFF.

There are many counts of this clonotype. CDR3 DNA sequence: TGCAGTGCTCCTTATAGGGGGCGTGAAGCTTTCTTT. Protein: CSAPYRGREAFF. The rearrangement uses TRBV20-1 and TRBJ1-1; 7 bases line up with TRBD1. The V segment lost 5 bases and the J segment 7 bases; nucleotides outside the gene matches: 7. There are 12 residues in the CDR3. Germline V gene data show CDR1 as DFQATT and CDR2 as SNEGSKA (reference sequence).